This is a list of T cell receptor beta chains from one sample in a study of cytomegalovirus exposure and HLA in healthy donors. Using immunoSEQ multiplex PCR, the repertoire was profiled, and TCRdb retains in-frame clones only, with some absent. The data show under 150,000 clones, with roughly three quarters seen just once and almost 4.5% held by the top ten. Source material: PBMCs. The receptors stem from a man aged 55 to 70 in good health and CMV-seronegative. Each CDR3 is given with its conserved first and last residue. A D gene is named only where the DNA matches it firmly. Size is omitted from some rows. Given values are once, few, many or a class for expanded clones.

TRBJ2-7 TRBV4-1 TRBD2 NA TGCGCCAGCAGCCAAGTGTGGCAACTAGCGGGAGCTTACGAGCAGTACTTC CASSQVWQLAGAYEQYF
TRBJ1-4 TRBV11-2 NA few TGTGCCAGCAGCTTAGAAGGCGGGCGGTACGAAAAACTGTTTTTT CASSLEGGRYEKLFF
TRBJ2-3 TRBV5-4 NA NA TGTGCCAGCAGCTTCCGCGGCGGAATGACAGATACGCAGTATTTT CASSFRGGMTDTQYF
TRBJ2-7 TRBV7-2 NA few TGTGCCAGCAGCTTAACCCCAGGGTACGAGCAGTACTTC CASSLTPGYEQYF
TRBJ2-1 TRBV28 NA few TGTGCCAGCAGTTTACAGGGTAACCCCTTTGAGCAGTTCTTC CASSLQGNPFEQFF
TRBJ1-1 TRBV7-9 NA NA TGTGCCAGCAGCTCCGTCCGGAACACTGAAGCTTTCTTT CASSSVRNTEAFF
TRBJ2-7 TRBV28 TRBD1 once TGTGCCATCCAAGGGACAGCCGGGTCCTACGAGCAGTACTTC CAIQGTAGSYEQYF
TRBJ1-2 TRBV27 NA NA TGTGCCAGCAGTTTATACGGGAGGGCTAACTATGGCTACACCTTC CASSLYGRANYGYTF
TRBJ1-4 TRBV7-9 NA NA TGTGCCAGCAGCTTAACAGGGCTTAATGAAAAACTGTTTTTT CASSLTGLNEKLFF
TRBJ1-6 TRBV19 NA NA TGTGCCAGTAGTGAGGGCTCAGGAGATTCACCCCTCCACTTT CASSEGSGDSPLHF
TRBJ1-1 TRBV7-2 NA NA TGTGCCAGCAGCCCAGGGACGCCGCGGGGAGGCACTGAAGCTTTCTTT CASSPGTPRGGTEAFF
TRBJ1-1 TRBV10-3 NA NA TGTGCCATCAGTGAGATCCTACTGGGAGTGAACACTGAAGCTTTCTTT CAISEILLGVNTEAFF
TRBJ1-1 TRBV10-3 NA few TGTGCCATCAGTGCAAGCGAAGGTGAAGCTTTCTTT CAISASEGEAFF
TRBJ2-3 TRBV30 TRBD2 NA TGTGCCTGGAGTGGGAAGACTAGCCGAAGCACAGATACGCAGTATTTT CAWSGKTSRSTDTQYF
TRBJ1-1 TRBV7-9 NA NA TGTGCCAGCAGCTCTATGTTACGGAGGGTCCTGTCGAACACTGAAGCTTTCTTT CASSSMLRRVLSNTEAFF
TRBJ2-1 TRBV25-1 NA NA TGTGCCAGCAGTGATTCCGGGACAAGGTCCTACAATGAGCAGTTCTTC CASSDSGTRSYNEQFF
TRBJ1-1 TRBV14 NA NA TGTGCCAGCAGCCAAGATGGGGGGGTCACTGAAGCTTTCTTT CASSQDGGVTEAFF
TRBJ1-5 TRBV19 NA NA TGTGCCAGTAGTCTCTCGGGGGGGGTGAATCAGCCCCAGCATTTT CASSLSGGVNQPQHF
TRBJ2-7 TRBV29-1 NA NA TGCAGCGTTGATTTACAGGGCGCCCAGTACTTC CSVDLQGAQYF
TRBJ2-3 TRBV10-1 NA NA TGCGCCAGCAGTGCTATCACGGGCACAGATACGCAGTATTTT CASSAITGTDTQYF
TRBJ2-2 TRBV2 TRBD2 few TGTGCCACCCAGCGGGAGCAAGGCGGGGAGCTGTTTTTT CATQREQGGELFF
TRBJ2-3 TRBV19 NA NA TGTGCCAGTAGTATAGCGGGGACAGATACGCAGTATTTT CASSIAGTDTQYF